This section outlines one TCR beta chain sequence together with its context. The sample holds many counts of this clonotype. Its binding antigen is unknown. No much larger clone is present one base from it, and per-base qualities are unavailable. These data belong to a study of T-cell memory formation after mild COVID-19 (dated by TCRdb to the early 2020s). Regarding the complete study: TCR sequence clusters from the two donors were largely donor specific. Two young, previously healthy adult volunteers made up the cohort, one male and one female. Longitudinal TCRalpha and TCRbeta repertoire sequencing tracked T-cell clones expanding and contracting after mild COVID-19 in a couple of donors.

Sequencer: Illumina NovaSeq 6000. TCRalpha and TCRbeta cDNA libraries were constructed by 5'RACE with constant-segment primers, with sample barcodes and unique molecular identifiers being introduced. Trizol reagent was used to extract RNA from every sample. Libraries were amplified in two PCR steps, with a second sample barcode and Illumina TruSeq adapters added in the second step. Sequencing of the libraries was done on an Illumina NovaSeq, producing 2 x 150 bp paired-end reads. Turning to the authors' computational methods: With migec v1.2.7, reads were demultiplexed and then collapsed into UMI-guided consensus sequences. With mixcr v2.1.11, UMI consensuses were aligned to TRA and TRB V and J templates and assembled into clonotypes. Clonotypes were classified as expanded or contracted when called significant by both edgeR and NoisET, with noise models trained on biological replicates. edgeR calls used a false discovery rate-adjusted p below 0.01 and a log2 fold-change threshold of 1. PCA with hierarchical clustering of max-normalized trajectories of the 1000 most abundant clonotypes was used as exploratory dynamics analysis. Each responding clone was given a CD4 or CD8 phenotype based on the CD4+ and CD8+ repertoires, which had been sequenced separately. TCRdb trimmed the raw reads at Q25, called clones with MiXCR and kept productive beta chains. Rows merge per CDR3 protein into single entries with the most common DNA and genes. The V and J calls come from TCRdb's annotation, not from the publication. The sample table holds about 560,000 distinct CDR3 sequences, of which roughly a fifth were seen once. About 8.7% of the sample comes from the top ten.

PBMCs were isolated by Ficoll-Paque density gradient centrifugation. Deletion took 3 bases off V and 6 bases off J, with a span of 7 bases between the germline ends. CDR3 length: 12 amino acids, cysteine to phenylalanine. Only CDR3 DNA is held: 36 bases, read in frame from base 1. Overall results and qualifications from the work: Balanced CD4/CD8 phenotypes were observed for clones contracting from day 15 to 85, whereas a bias towards CD4+ was observed for a second wave of clones expanding from day 15 to 37. Some responding clones were detected in pre-infection memory, which suggested that pre-existing cross-reactive memory T cells had joined the SARS-CoV-2 response. Contracting CD4+ clones were located mainly in the CM and EM memory subsets, whereas CD8+ clones were found to be enriched in EMRA. The study included only a couple of mild cases, and larger cohorts that include severe cases with pre-infection samples were judged to be necessary. SARS-CoV-2 specificity was not confirmed for the second-wave clones peaking on day 37.

The sequencing sample was made of PBMCs or a T cell subset sorted from them (not recorded which). The sequence derives from an adult woman who had mild COVID-19 (a few samples of this study predate the infection). The sample titles of this study are shuffled in the database, so cell type and time point are left out; the donor was told from shared clones. The sequence joins TRBV12-3 or TRBV12-4 to TRBJ2-3, with TRBD1 tentatively as D gene (6 bases match). CDR3 sequence: CASSFRGDTQYF. The DNA sequence follows: TGTGCCAGCAGTTTTAGGGGGGATACGCAGTATTTT.